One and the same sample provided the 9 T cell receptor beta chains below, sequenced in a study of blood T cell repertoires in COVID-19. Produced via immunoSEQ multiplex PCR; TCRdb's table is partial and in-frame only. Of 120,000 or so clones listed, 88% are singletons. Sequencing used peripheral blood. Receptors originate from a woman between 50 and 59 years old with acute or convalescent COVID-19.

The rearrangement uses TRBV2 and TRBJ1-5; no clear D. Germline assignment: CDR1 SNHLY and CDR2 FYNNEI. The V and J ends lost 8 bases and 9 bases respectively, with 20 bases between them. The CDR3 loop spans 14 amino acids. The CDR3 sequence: CASSQDRPSGPQHF. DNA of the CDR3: TGTGCCAGCTCTCAAGACCGGCCGTCAGGGCCCCAGCATTTT.

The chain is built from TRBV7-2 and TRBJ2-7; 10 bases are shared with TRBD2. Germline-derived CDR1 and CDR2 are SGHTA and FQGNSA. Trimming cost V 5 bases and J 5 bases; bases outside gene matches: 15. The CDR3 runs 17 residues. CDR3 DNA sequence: TGTGCCAGCAGCGCCCCCGGGGGGGGACTAGCGTCAGACGAGCAGTACTTC. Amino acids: CASSAPGGGLASDEQYF.

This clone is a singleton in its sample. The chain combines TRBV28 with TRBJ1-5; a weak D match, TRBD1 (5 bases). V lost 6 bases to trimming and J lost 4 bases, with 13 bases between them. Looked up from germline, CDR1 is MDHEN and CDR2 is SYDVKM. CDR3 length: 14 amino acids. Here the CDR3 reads CASSQGGRNQPQHF. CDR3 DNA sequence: TGTGCCAGCAGCCAGGGAGGGAGGAATCAGCCCCAGCATTTT.

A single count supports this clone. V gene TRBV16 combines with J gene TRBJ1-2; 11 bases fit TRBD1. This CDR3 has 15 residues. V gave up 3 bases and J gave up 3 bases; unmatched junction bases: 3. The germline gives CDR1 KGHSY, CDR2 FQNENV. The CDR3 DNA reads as TGTGCCAGCAGCCACAGGACAGGGGGCGACTATGGCTACACCTTC. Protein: CASSHRTGGDYGYTF.

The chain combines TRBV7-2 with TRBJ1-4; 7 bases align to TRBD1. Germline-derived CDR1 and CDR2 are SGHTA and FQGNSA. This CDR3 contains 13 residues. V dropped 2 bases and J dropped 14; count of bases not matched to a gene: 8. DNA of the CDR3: TGTGCCAGCAGCTTACAAGGGGGCACCGGGCTGTTTTTT. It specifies CASSLQGGTGLFF.

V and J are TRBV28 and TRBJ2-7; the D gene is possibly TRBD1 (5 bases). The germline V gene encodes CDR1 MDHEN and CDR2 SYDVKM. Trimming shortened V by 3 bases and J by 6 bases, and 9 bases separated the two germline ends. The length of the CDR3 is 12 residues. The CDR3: CASSFPQGEQYF. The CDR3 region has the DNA TGTGCCAGCAGTTTCCCGCAGGGCGAGCAGTACTTC.

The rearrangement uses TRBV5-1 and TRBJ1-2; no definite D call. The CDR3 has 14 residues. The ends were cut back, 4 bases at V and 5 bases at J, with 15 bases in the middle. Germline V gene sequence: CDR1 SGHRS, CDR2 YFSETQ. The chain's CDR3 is CASSSPSRAYGYTF. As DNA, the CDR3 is TGCGCCAGCAGCAGCCCCTCCAGAGCGTATGGCTACACCTTC.

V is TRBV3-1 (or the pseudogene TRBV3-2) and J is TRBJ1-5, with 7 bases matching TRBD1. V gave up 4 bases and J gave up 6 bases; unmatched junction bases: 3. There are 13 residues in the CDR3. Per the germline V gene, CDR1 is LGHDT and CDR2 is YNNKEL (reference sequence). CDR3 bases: TGTGCCAGCAGCCCTTCAGGGGGTCAGCCCCAGCATTTT. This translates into CASSPSGGQPQHF.

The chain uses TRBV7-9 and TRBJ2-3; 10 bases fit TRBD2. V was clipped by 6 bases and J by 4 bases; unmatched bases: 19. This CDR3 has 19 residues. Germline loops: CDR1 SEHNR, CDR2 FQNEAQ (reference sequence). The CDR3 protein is CASRLGLSGRAGQADTQYF. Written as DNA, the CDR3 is TGTGCCAGCAGACTCGGTCTGAGCGGGAGGGCCGGGCAGGCAGATACGCAGTATTTT.